This T cell receptor beta chain stems from a study of PD-L1 blockade in urothelial cancer (dated by TCRdb to 2015 to 2018). Regarding the study in general: Therapy was started in the mid-2010s for all patients, and atezolizumab 1,200 mg was administered intravenously every 3 weeks. In the same patients who had TCR sequencing, pretreatment tumors also underwent whole exome sequencing and RNA sequencing. Blood samples gave median yields of about 140,000 T cells and 82,636 unique TCRs, along with a median clonality of 0.080. Blood samples were analyzed at 3 weeks after treatment start (second dose) and at 6 weeks after treatment start. An ECOG performance status of 0 or 1 was recorded for the patients, and 0 to 3 prior chemotherapy regimens had been received by the patients. Somatic, immune and clinical correlates of response to PD-L1 blockade with atezolizumab in urothelial cancer were the focus of an exploratory multi-omic analysis. Durable clinical benefit was defined as a progression-free survival longer than 6 months, and TCR features were additionally tested against progression-free survival and overall survival. Pretreatment tumor samples and matched peripheral blood, collected serially before and after atezolizumab treatment, underwent TCR sequencing. Durable clinical benefit was achieved by nine patients and was not achieved by 20 patients. About 90% of the 29 patients were identified as males with urothelial cancer of bladder origin, and a prior smoking history was reported by 18 of 29 patients. Pretreatment blood TCR-seq was available for about 27 patients, at least one posttreatment blood collection was obtained for around 25 patients, and tumor TCR-seq was available for around 25 patients.

At the junction V is shortened by 5 bases and J by 2 bases, with 16 bases in between. CDR1 and CDR2 are drawn from the germline V gene: SGHTA, FQGNSA. The CDR3 numbers 15 residues from cysteine through phenylalanine. Only the CDR3 part of the read is kept: 45 bases, read in frame from the first base. The time point label, read with the paper, signifies: pretreatment peripheral blood. A cohort of about 30 patients with locally advanced or metastatic urothelial carcinoma, treated at Memorial Sloan Kettering on a trial protocol, was included. Peripheral blood mononuclear cells were collected pretreatment and during treatment, with between 1 and 8 total time points obtained per patient. The Qiagen DNeasy Blood extraction kit was used to purify genomic DNA from total PBMCs and tumor samples. PBMCs were collected pretreatment and during treatment, and were isolated and stored as previously described. Note on this clone: The specificity of this receptor is unknown. No much larger clone is present one base from it, and per-base qualities are unavailable.

Broad study findings and their caveats: Greater expansion of tumor-associated TCR clones in peripheral blood 3 weeks after the start of treatment was observed in patients with durable benefit (n of about 20, p = 0.022). Improved progression-free and overall survival was found to be associated with pretreatment peripheral blood TCR clonality below the median. Because the sample size was small (n of about 29) and many exploratory analyses were performed, the results are intended to be hypothesis-generating.

To estimate absolute template abundance from read counts, synthetic TCR analog templates were spiked into each PCR. The immunoSEQ assay was used to amplify TCRbeta CDR3 regions from genomic DNA with bias-controlled V and J gene primers. Sequencing of rearranged TCRbeta segments was performed at approximately 20X coverage. The paper's data handling went like this. Clustering was used to correct sequencing errors, and CDR3s were annotated against IMGT to assign V, D and J genes. Downstream analyses used only productive TCRbeta rearrangements, leaving out any out-of-frame or stop-codon sequences. Clonality was calculated as one minus the Shannon entropy normalized by the log of the number of unique productive sequences. Fisher's exact test with Benjamini-Hochberg correction, using a cutoff of adjusted p below 0.01, was how clones that differed between time points or between blood and tumor were identified. TCRdb retrieved this table from immuneACCESS and kept in-frame rearrangements only. Not all clones are present; in checked studies, unresolved V genes account for under half, and no reason is known for the remainder. V and J calls and clone size follow that table, whereas D and trimming were derived from the DNA. The sample has 55,000 to 85,000 clones on record, 80% to 85% of them singletons. Jointly, the top ten make up approximately 10% of the sample.

Sequenced here: PBMCs, sampled around atezolizumab (anti-PD-L1) treatment. The receptor's source is a woman aged 70-85 years with urothelial cancer. Rearrangement joined TRBV7-2 to TRBJ2-7; tentative D gene TRBD1, with 5 bases matching. The CDR3 sequence is CASSPTDTPPYEQYF. The sequenced DNA: TGTGCCAGCAGCCCGACAGATACCCCGCCCTACGAGCAGTACTTC.